This T cell receptor beta chain was captured in a study of read filtering for tumor transcriptome and immune sequencing. The wider study: Transcriptome libraries were built from DNase-treated RNA. RNA-seq yielded only roughly 80 to 1,300 TCR reads, IR-seq about 3.5 to 11 million.

From 300 to 400 ng of RNA, a library with molecular barcoded alpha/delta and beta/gamma adaptors was made. TCRdb itself ran the reads through MiXCR, one entry per CDR3 protein. This table holds about 5,200 distinct CDR3 sequences, about a fifth found once. Sample share makes this clonotype medium-sized. Deletions cut 7 bases from V and 4 bases from J, with 13 bases between. The CDR3 has 14 residues. Germline loops: CDR1 SNHLY, CDR2 FYNNEI. This clonotype was sampled from a donor aged 40 or over with multiple myeloma. J is TRBJ2-2 and V is TRBV2; D is ambiguous. The sample taken for sequencing was a population of CD138-negative cells sorted from bone marrow. The CDR3 nucleotides are TGTGCCAGCACGGTGGCTCCTTTCACCGGGGAGCTGTTTTTT. It specifies CASTVAPFTGELFF.